This T cell receptor beta chain was found in a study of blood T cell repertoires in COVID-19. Study information: Researchers got acute and convalescent COVID-19 samples from the United States, Italy and Spain.

The CDR3 is made up of 14 amino acids. Per germline, CDR1 SGHRS and CDR2 YFSETQ. V lost 5 bases and J lost 4, with 14 bases in between. Authors' data handling: For nucleated cells, counts were estimated from reference gene primer amplification. TCRdb's table, derived via immunoSEQ multiplex PCR, lists solely in-frame clones and lacks some. V and J calls and clone size follow that table, whereas D and trimming were derived from the DNA. The sample records some 210,000 clones, under 95% being singletons. The TCR sequence derives from a man aged 30-40 years with acute or convalescent COVID-19. This chain uses TRBV5-1 with TRBJ2-3; possible D gene TRBD1, 5 bases. The sequencing sample was made of peripheral blood. CDR3: CASSLTDFSDTQYF. The CDR3 DNA follows: TGCGCCAGCAGTCTGACAGATTTCTCAGATACGCAGTATTTT.